The 20 T cell receptor beta chains below were found in one sample sequenced in a study of breast tumors, draining lymph nodes, adjacent tissues. TCRdb analysed the multiplex PCR reads with MiXCR anew, one entry per CDR3 protein. The profile shows some 19,000 distinct CDR3 sequences, about 50% of them singletons. Sequencing was carried out using breast tumor tissue. Receptor source: a female donor with breast cancer. Some clones in this sample may be carry-over from other donors' samples.

This clonotype showed up many times. The CDR3 sequence: CASSRQGGFVYGYTF. DNA for the CDR3: TGTGCCAGCAGCCGACAGGGGGGTTTCGTCTATGGCTACACCTTC. V and J are TRBV7-2 and TRBJ1-2, with 9 bases that match TRBD1. The CDR3 is made up of 15 amino acids. Germline V lookup: CDR1 SGHTA, CDR2 FQGNSA. V was clipped by 5 bases and J by 4 bases; unmatched bases: 8.

The CDR3 nucleotides read TGCAGTGCTAGTATTCCGGGGGCTAGGAGCAATCAGCCCCAGCATTTT. The encoded protein is CSASIPGARSNQPQHF. The V call is TRBV20-1, the J call TRBJ1-5, with TRBD1 as a possible D gene (6 bases). The CDR3 is 16 residues long. V dropped 3 bases and J dropped 1 base, with 16 bases sitting between them. In germline, CDR1 is DFQATT, CDR2 SNEGSKA (reference sequence).

This clonotype showed up many times. The rearrangement joins TRBV5-1 to TRBJ2-1; a weak D match, TRBD2 (6 bases). This CDR3 is built from 14 residues. CDR1 and CDR2 (germline): SGHRS, YFSETQ. V was shortened by 1 base and J by 5 bases, with 10 bases between the two germline ends. For the CDR3, the DNA is TGCGCCAGCAGCTTGCGGTCGGGGGACAATGAGCAGTTCTTC. Its translation is CASSLRSGDNEQFF.

By share, this clonotype ranks as medium-sized. The chain recombines TRBV6-4 with TRBJ2-1; 8 bases fit TRBD2. The CDR3 contains 15 residues. Germline assignment: CDR1 MRHNA and CDR2 SNTAGT. After removal of 2 bases from V and 8 bases from J, the junction contained 8 bases not matched to a gene. The CDR3 is CASSDESGSIDEQFF. The CDR3 DNA is TGTGCCAGCAGTGACGAAAGCGGGAGTATCGATGAGCAGTTCTTC.

The chain carries TRBV20-1 and TRBJ2-7; 8 nucleotides line up with TRBD2. From germline, CDR1 is DFQATT and CDR2 SNEGSKA (reference sequence). V was pared by 1 base and J by 2 bases, with 4 bases of the junction left unmatched. The CDR3 consists of 14 residues. CDR3 region: CSARGAGGPYEQYF. CDR3 bases: TGCAGTGCTAGAGGGGCGGGGGGACCCTACGAGCAGTACTTC.

This clonotype appeared many times. The rearrangement joins TRBV28 to TRBJ2-3; 7 nucleotides match TRBD1. This CDR3 is 15 amino acids long. Germline V CDR1 and CDR2: MDHEN, SYDVKM. V shed 5 bases and J 3 bases; nucleotides not matched to a gene: 8. CDR3 loop: CASSRQGLGTDTQYF. For the CDR3, the DNA is TGTGCCAGCAGTCGACAGGGATTGGGTACAGATACGCAGTATTTT.

This clonotype was seen repeatedly, ten times or more. The genes are TRBV16 and TRBJ1-4; the D is unclear. Germline CDR1 reads KGHSY; CDR2 reads FQNENV. V shed 1 base and J shed 0 bases, with 9 bases lying between them. The CDR3 is made up of 16 amino acids. CDR3 DNA sequence: TGTGCCAGCAGCCAATATTTGTCTACAACTAATGAAAAACTGTTTTTT. This encodes CASSQYLSTTNEKLFF.

Concerning this clonotype: Likely a read error: the CDR3 ends without its conserved phenylalanine or tryptophan. It is unclear where the CDR3 begins or ends on the DNA, so no DNA is shown, and the CDR3 is as TCRdb lists it. The CDR3 spells CASSHSTALQ. The chain carries TRBV6-5 and TRBJ2-3; the table calls TRBD2, which could not be checked here. Per germline, CDR1 MNHEY and CDR2 SVGAGI. The CDR3 is 10 residues long, counting both termini.

V is TRBV20-1 and J is TRBJ1-2; no reliable D call. The V gene's germline CDR1 is DFQATT and CDR2 SNEGSKA (reference sequence). Deletions cut 6 bases from V and 7 bases from J, with 18 bases between. The CDR3 loop spans 13 amino acids. DNA for the CDR3: TGCAGTGCAAATGGACGGGCCGGCTCTGGCTACACCTTC. Protein product: CSANGRAGSGYTF.

V is TRBV6-5 and J is TRBJ2-7; weak D call: TRBD2 (5 bases). CDR1 is MNHEY and CDR2 is SVGAGI in the germline V gene. This CDR3 has 13 amino acids. Between the trimmed V and J ends, which lost 6 bases and 8 bases, there was a span of 17 bases. DNA for the CDR3: TGTGCCAGCAGCCGAGGGAATCAGCCCCAGCAGTACTTC. Translation: CASSRGNQPQQYF.

Worth noting for this clonotype: The conserved phenylalanine or tryptophan is not found at the CDR3 terminus, so this likely reflects a read error. The chain couples TRBV5-1 to TRBJ2-1; 14 bases line up with TRBD2. Germline V gene data show CDR1 as SGHRS and CDR2 as YFSETQ. V gave up 0 bases and J gave up 8 bases; unmatched junction bases: 16. The CDR3 length is 20 residues. The CDR3 DNA is TGCGCCAGCAGCTTGGCTCCCCCCTCCCTCGGGACTAGCGGGAGCGATGAGCAGTTCCTC. Translation: CASSLAPPSLGTSGSDEQFL.

V is TRBV5-4 and J is TRBJ2-2, with 8 bases fitting TRBD2. There are 16 residues in the CDR3. V lost 1 base, J lost 7 bases, and 9 bases stayed unmatched. Per germline, CDR1 SGHNT and CDR2 YYREEE (reference sequence). The CDR3 sequence is CASSLPGGAVVGELFF. The CDR3 nucleotides read TGTGCCAGCAGCTTGCCCGGGGGGGCCGTAGTCGGGGAGCTGTTTTTT.

With respect to this clonotype: Likely a read error: the CDR3 ends without its conserved phenylalanine or tryptophan. No DNA is shown, since the ends of the CDR3 on it are uncertain; the CDR3 is the one TCRdb lists. The V and J genes are TRBV5-1 and TRBJ2-2. Inclusive of both ends, the CDR3 amounts to 17 amino acids. Germline V lookup: CDR1 SGHRS, CDR2 YFSETQ. Here the CDR3 reads CASSLARLAANTGELLV.

This clonotype has at least ten counts. This clone may be a read error of a much larger clone one base away. The rearrangement joins TRBV6-5 to TRBJ2-2, with 11 bases aligning to TRBD2. This CDR3 region has 16 residues. V trimming: 6 bases; J trimming: 3 bases; junction bases outside the gene matches: 6. The V gene's germline CDR1 is MNHEY and CDR2 SVGAGI. The CDR3 DNA sequence: TGTGCCAGCAGGCGCGGGACTAGCGGCTACACCGGGGAGCTGTTTTTT. It is translated as CASRRGTSGYTGELFF.

V gene TRBV28 combines with J gene TRBJ2-7; tentatively, D is TRBD2 (5 bases). V dropped 1 base and J dropped 2 bases, with 9 bases sitting between them. Germline V gives CDR1 MDHEN, CDR2 SYDVKM. This CDR3 spans 14 amino acids. The CDR3 protein is CASSLYRGTYEQYF. For the CDR3, the DNA is TGTGCCAGCAGTTTATATCGGGGAACCTACGAGCAGTACTTC.

The chain has TRBV6-1 and TRBJ2-7, with 7 nucleotides matching TRBD1. The V gene end was trimmed by 6 bases and the J gene end by 5 bases; junction bases not matched to a gene: 10. CDR3 length equals 14 residues. Germline CDR1 is MNHNS and CDR2 is SASEGT. CDR3 nucleotide sequence: TGTGCCAGCAGCTTGACCGGGACAGAGGACGAGCAGTACTTC. As protein: CASSLTGTEDEQYF.

This clonotype was recorded a few times. At one end, the junction sequence differs from germline, possibly due to a read error. This rearrangement joins TRBV6-5 to TRBJ2-5; D not certain. The CDR3 is 14 residues long. Per germline, CDR1 MNHEY and CDR2 SVGAGI. CDR3 region: CASGYSLMVETQYF. The CDR3 nucleotides are TGTGCCAGCGGTTACTCGTTGATGGTGGAGACCCAGTACTTC.

In the case of this clonotype: Because the CDR3 is missing its conserved closing phenylalanine or tryptophan, this is likely a read error. This chain connects TRBV20-1 to TRBJ2-1; 11 nucleotides match TRBD2. The CDR3 spans 13 residues. Germline V CDR1 and CDR2: DFQATT, SNEGSKA (reference sequence). CDR3 residues: CTGTSGSYNEQFR. The CDR3 DNA sequence: TGCACCGGGACTAGCGGTTCCTACAATGAGCAGTTCAGA.

The CDR3 nucleotides read TGTGCCAGCAGCGTAAAGGGGTTCGATGAGCAGTACTTC. This gives the protein CASSVKGFDEQYF. The chain recombines TRBV9 with TRBJ2-7; D might be TRBD1 (5 bases). V was cut by 1 base and J by 7 bases, with 12 bases left in between. The CDR3 loop spans 13 amino acids. Germline V gene data show CDR1 as SGDLS and CDR2 as YYNGEE.

This clonotype appeared many times. Just one base apart from a much larger clone, this may be a read error. The chain couples TRBV12-3 or TRBV12-4 to TRBJ1-2; TRBD1 might be the D (5 bases). The CDR3 consists of 13 residues. Trimming removed 3 bases at V and 2 bases at J, with 7 bases between. In DNA form, the CDR3 reads TGTGCCAGCAGTTTCCCAGGGAACTATGGCTACACCTTC. Protein sequence: CASSFPGNYGYTF.